This is a list of T cell receptor beta chains from one sample in a study of cytomegalovirus exposure and HLA in healthy donors. Clones were sequenced by immunoSEQ multiplex PCR, and TCRdb holds only the in-frame ones, with some missing. Among about 160,000 clones listed, approximately 88% were seen once. The specimen sequenced was PBMCs. These receptors were taken from a boy between 2 and 10 years old in good health and CMV-seronegative. CDR3s include the opening cysteine and the closing phenylalanine or tryptophan.

V gene	CDR3 protein
TRBV5-6	CASSLAGGPASQPQHF
TRBV6-5	CASSGAGGQPQHF
TRBV7-3	CASAVGGSYEQYF
TRBV6-5	CASSPGTSGTYEQYF
TRBV2	CASRQGRTYYEQYF
TRBV2	CASNPDRGRAEAFF
TRBV18	CASSPTQIAGGFDNEQFF
TRBV27	CASSFRRLAGGITDTQYF
TRBV7-6	CASSLVVDRGLEETQYF
TRBV21-1	CASSKEGSGQGYEQYF